The 22 T cell receptor beta chains listed next were all sequenced from one sample in a study of blood T cell repertoires in COVID-19. TCRdb keeps only in-frame clones here, not all; method: immunoSEQ multiplex PCR. The sample records 100,000 or so clones, around 87% being singletons. The sequenced sample was peripheral blood. The receptors derive from a woman aged 25 to 39 with acute or convalescent COVID-19.

The chain couples TRBV7-3 to TRBJ1-1; TRBD1 is a possible D gene (5 bases). V was cut by 5 bases and J by 2 bases, with 12 bases left in between. The germline gives CDR1 SGHTA, CDR2 FQGTGA. The CDR3 runs 14 residues. The CDR3, as DNA: TGTGCCAGCAGCCGGGACGGGGGTAACACTGAAGCTTTCTTT. Translation: CASSRDGGNTEAFF.

The chain is built from TRBV9 and TRBJ2-7; 10 bases match TRBD2. V lost 4 bases and J lost 7; bases outside the gene matches: 11. Germline V gene data show CDR1 as SGDLS and CDR2 as YYNGEE. The CDR3 is 15 amino acids. The CDR3 sequence: CASSYSGGALVEQYF. The CDR3 bases are TGTGCCAGCAGCTACAGCGGGGGGGCACTCGTGGAGCAGTACTTC.

The V and J genes are TRBV19 and TRBJ1-1, with TRBD1 matching over 8 bases. V lost 6 bases to trimming and J lost 6 bases; unmatched junction nucleotides: 6. Germline V CDR1 and CDR2: LNHDA, SQIVND (reference sequence). The CDR3 spans 13 residues. CDR3 nucleotide sequence: TGTGCCAGTAGCCCCCAGGGACAGGCTGAAGCTTTCTTT. This sequence encodes CASSPQGQAEAFF.

This clone was found a few times. The chain links TRBV5-1 to TRBJ1-1; TRBD1 agrees at 7 bases. This CDR3 has 14 amino acids. Looked up from germline, CDR1 is SGHRS and CDR2 is YFSETQ. V gave up 4 bases and J gave up 1 base; unmatched junction bases: 4. In DNA form, the CDR3 reads TGCGCCAGCAGCACGGGACAGCCGAACACTGAAGCTTTCTTT. It translates to CASSTGQPNTEAFF.

This rearrangement joins TRBV2 to TRBJ2-3; D is possibly TRBD1 (6 bases). There are 15 residues in the CDR3. CDR1 and CDR2 (germline): SNHLY, FYNNEI. V shed 10 bases and J shed 6 bases, with 23 bases lying between them. The CDR3 region is CATPGGRQAPDTQYF. Here the CDR3 DNA reads TGTGCCACCCCCGGTGGGAGACAGGCCCCGGATACGCAGTATTTT.

This chain links TRBV6-1 with TRBJ2-7; 7 bases map to TRBD2. Germline V CDR1 and CDR2: MNHNS, SASEGT. This CDR3 region has 15 residues. After removal of 2 bases from V and 5 bases from J, the junction contained 9 bases not matched to a gene. CDR3 region: CASSEWVAGFDEQYF. The DNA of the CDR3 is TGTGCCAGCAGTGAATGGGTAGCGGGTTTCGACGAGCAGTACTTC.

This clone was seen only once. The chain uses TRBV6-5 and TRBJ1-6; perhaps TRBD1 as D (5 bases). With 6 bases removed from V and 9 bases from J, the gap between germline ends came to 12 bases. This CDR3 is built from 13 residues. The V gene's germline CDR1 is MNHEY and CDR2 SVGAGI. CDR3 DNA sequence: TGTGCCAGCAGCCTCGGGGGAACTTCACCCCTCCACTTT. Its translation: CASSLGGTSPLHF.

A single count supports this clone. This rearrangement joins TRBV12-5 to TRBJ2-7; no clear D. The CDR3 is 13 residues long. Trimming pared 1 base from V and 4 bases from J, leaving 8 bases between. Germline loops: CDR1 LGHNT, CDR2 FRNRAP. The CDR3 nucleotides read TGTGCTAGTGGTTTGGGCAGTAAGTACGAGCAGTACTTC. Encoded protein: CASGLGSKYEQYF.

The V gene is TRBV4-1, the J gene TRBJ1-5; possible D gene TRBD1, 6 bases. Trimming pared 0 bases from V and 1 base from J, leaving 10 bases between. Germline V lookup: CDR1 MGHRA, CDR2 YSYEKL. The length of the CDR3 is 16 residues. The CDR3 region is CASSQEGRGSNQPQHF. The CDR3 DNA sequence: TGCGCCAGCAGCCAAGAGGGCAGGGGAAGCAATCAGCCCCAGCATTTT.

The CDR3 reads CASSLGFDNPSYTF. CDR3 bases: TGTGCCAGCAGCTTAGGCTTTGATAATCCTAGCTACACCTTC. The chain uses TRBV7-9 and TRBJ1-2, with no clear D. Looked up from germline, CDR1 is SEHNR and CDR2 is FQNEAQ (reference sequence). V was cut by 1 base and J by 9 bases, with 15 bases left in between. The length of the CDR3 is 14 residues.

In DNA, the CDR3 is TGTGCCAGCAGCCTACTTACCCAAAGCTCCTACGAGCAGTACTTC. Translating it yields CASSLLTQSSYEQYF. The V and J genes are TRBV7-8 and TRBJ2-7; D is ambiguous. The germline gives CDR1 SGHVS, CDR2 FQNEAQ. The V end was cut by 5 bases, the J end by 0 bases, with 14 bases between. The CDR3 loop spans 15 amino acids.

The chain is built from TRBV24-1 and TRBJ2-2, with 8 bases fitting TRBD1. Germline V gene lookup returns CDR1 KGHDR and CDR2 SFDVKD. The CDR3 covers 16 residues. V lost 4 bases, J lost 5 bases, and 8 bases stayed unmatched. The CDR3 DNA reads TGTGCCACCAGTGACCTTAGACAGGGGAGAACCGGGGAGCTGTTTTTT. Amino acid sequence: CATSDLRQGRTGELFF.

The V and J genes are TRBV19 and TRBJ1-5, with D maybe TRBD1 (6 bases). V lost 0 bases and J lost 2, with 8 bases in between. Looked up from germline, CDR1 is LNHDA and CDR2 is SQIVND (reference sequence). The CDR3 has 15 amino acids. The CDR3 loop reads CASSIDRGGNQPQHF. The CDR3 DNA is TGTGCCAGTAGTATAGACAGGGGCGGCAATCAGCCCCAGCATTTT.

The genes are TRBV6-5 and TRBJ1-1; 9 bases agree with TRBD1. Germline V gene sequence: CDR1 MNHEY, CDR2 SVGAGI. CDR3 length: 16 residues. With 4 bases clipped from V and 0 bases from J, the junction kept 6 bases outside the gene matches. CDR3 sequence reads: CASSWDRETMNTEAFF. The CDR3 DNA is TGTGCCAGCAGTTGGGACAGGGAGACCATGAACACTGAAGCTTTCTTT.

V is TRBV11-2 and J is TRBJ2-1, with 9 bases that match TRBD1. V lost 4 bases to trimming and J lost 7 bases; unmatched junction nucleotides: 5. Germline-derived CDR1 and CDR2 are SGHAT and FQNNGV. This CDR3 has 14 amino acids. CDR3 in amino acids: CASSSPTGGNEQFF. The DNA of the CDR3 is TGTGCCAGCAGCTCCCCGACAGGGGGGAATGAGCAGTTCTTC.

CDR3 sequence: CASSHPGFSYEQYF. The DNA of the CDR3 is TGTGCCAGCAGCCATCCAGGCTTCTCCTACGAGCAGTACTTC. This chain connects TRBV11-3 to TRBJ2-7; D remains ambiguous. Trimming stripped 5 bases from V and 0 bases from J, with 11 bases between. Germline loops: CDR1 SGHNT, CDR2 YENEEA. This CDR3 region has 14 residues.

The J gene is TRBJ1-1, the V gene TRBV5-1, with TRBD1 as a possible D gene (6 bases). The CDR3 is 13 amino acids. Per germline, CDR1 SGHRS and CDR2 YFSETQ. The V gene lost 4 bases and the J gene lost 6 bases, with 13 bases spanning the gap. The DNA of the CDR3 is TGCGCCAGCAGCGTGGCAGGGGCCTCTGAAGCTTTCTTT. It specifies CASSVAGASEAFF. Complete variable domain (other parts from reference TRBV5-1 and TRBJ1-1): KAGVTQTPRYLIKTRGQQVTLSCSPISGHRSVSWYQQTPGQGLQFLFEYFSETQRNKGNFPGRFSGRQFSNSRSEMNVSTLELGDSALYLCASSVAGASEAFFGQGTRLTVV.

The count of this clone is one. The V and J genes are TRBV2 and TRBJ2-3; 9 bases are a match to TRBD1. The junction had 9 bases not matched to a gene; V was cut back by 4 bases and J by 1 base. Germline-derived CDR1 and CDR2 are SNHLY and FYNNEI. CDR3 length equals 17 residues. The CDR3 nucleotides are TGTGCCAGCAGTGTATTACAGGGGGCTCTAGGCACAGATACGCAGTATTTT. Its protein is CASSVLQGALGTDTQYF.

The CDR3 reads CASSPTGTSSYGYTF. The CDR3 DNA is TGTGCCAGCAGCCCGACAGGGACTTCCTCCTATGGCTACACCTTC. The chain employs TRBV7-9 and TRBJ1-2, with 7 nucleotides matching TRBD1. Per germline, CDR1 SEHNR and CDR2 FQNEAQ (reference sequence). J lost 4 bases, V lost 5 bases, and 10 bases had no gene match. The CDR3 length is 15 residues. Together with reference TRBV7-9 and TRBJ1-2, the CDR3 gives the full variable domain: DTGVSQNPRHKITKRGQNVTFRCDPISEHNRLYWYRQTLGQGPEFLTYFQNEAQLEKSRLLSDRFSAERPKGSFSTLEIQRTEQGDSAMYLCASSPTGTSSYGYTFGSGTRLTVV.

V usage is TRBV7-9 and J usage is TRBJ1-1; possibly TRBD1 for D (5 bases). The CDR3 is 12 amino acids. The germline V gene encodes CDR1 SEHNR and CDR2 FQNEAQ (reference sequence). The V end lost 3 bases, the J end lost 10 bases, and 12 bases lay between the germline ends. The CDR3, as DNA: TGTGCCAGCAGCTTGAATTCCGGGGGAGCTTTCTTT. As protein: CASSLNSGGAFF.

CDR3 amino acids: CATEQGAPYF. For the CDR3, the DNA is TGTGCCACCGAACAGGGGGCTCCTTACTTC. The V gene is TRBV28, the J gene TRBJ2-7; the match to TRBD1 covers 9 bases. The J segment lost 13 bases and the V segment lost 10 bases, leaving 8 bases of the junction unmatched. CDR1 and CDR2 (germline): MDHEN, SYDVKM. The CDR3 is 10 amino acids.

This clone was picked up one time. V usage is TRBV10-2 and J usage is TRBJ1-2, with 9 bases identical to TRBD1. V gave up 10 bases and J gave up 2 bases; unmatched junction bases: 8. This CDR3 is 14 amino acids long. Germline-derived CDR1 and CDR2 are WSHSY and SAAADI. The CDR3 reads CAILWTGANYGYTF. CDR3 sequence (DNA): TGCGCCATTCTTTGGACAGGGGCAAACTATGGCTACACCTTC.